This TCR beta chain was sequenced for a study of tumor-infiltrating lymphocytes in localized non-small cell lung cancer. Profiling relied on immunoSEQ multiplex PCR, and the TCRdb table lists in-frame clones only, not all of them. The sample lists over 15,000 clones, approximately 70% occurring once. The ends lost 3 bases at V and 0 bases at J; junction bases unmatched: 1. CDR3 length: 14 amino acids. Germline CDR1 is SGHVS and CDR2 is FQNEAQ. This TCR was recovered from a human donor with non-small cell lung cancer. The chain employs TRBV7-8 and TRBJ1-1, with 7 bases that match TRBD1. The sequencing input was lung tumor tissue. The CDR3 region is CASSLTGLNTEAFF. CDR3 nucleotide sequence: TGTGCCAGCAGCTTGACAGGGTTGAACACTGAAGCTTTCTTT.